Listed below are T cell receptor beta chains from one sample, sequenced in a study of technical replicates of blood from a few donors. Some clones are missing from TCRdb's copy, which holds only in-frame ones; the method was immunoSEQ multiplex PCR. The table includes under 90,000 clones, roughly 98% detected once. The sequenced sample consisted of T cells isolated from PBMCs. The receptors shown here come from a human donor in good health. Each CDR3 is given with its conserved first and last residue. The order of the fields is V gene, clone size, J gene, D gene, CDR3 DNA, CDR3 protein. The D gene is left open where the match is weak. Expanded clones get a size class; other rows say once, few or many, or leave the size out.

TRBV28	NA	TRBJ1-2	TRBD1	TGTGCCAGCGGACAGGGGATGGCTAACTATGGCTACACCTTC	CASGQGMANYGYTF
TRBV5-4	NA	TRBJ2-4	TRBD2	TGTGCCAGCAGCTCTCCCGGGGGGGGAAACATTCAGTACTTC	CASSSPGGGNIQYF
TRBV7-3	NA	TRBJ2-2	NA	TGTGCCAGCACCCTAAGGGGGAGCGGGGAGCTGTTTTTT	CASTLRGSGELFF
TRBV30	NA	TRBJ1-2	NA	TGTGCCTGGGGACTCCTAAGGGCCTACACCTTC	CAWGLLRAYTF
TRBV6-4	NA	TRBJ2-3	TRBD1	TGTGCCAGCAGTGACCAGGGACAGACCACAGATACGCAGTATTTT	CASSDQGQTTDTQYF
TRBV6-6	NA	TRBJ2-3	NA	TGTGCCAGCAAATTAGCCACAGATACGCAGTATTTT	CASKLATDTQYF
TRBV7-2	once	TRBJ1-5	NA	TGTGCCAGCAGCTTCCAACGTAGCCAGCCCCAGCATTTT	CASSFQRSQPQHF
TRBV5-1	NA	TRBJ1-1	NA	TGCGCCAGCAGCTTGGGACCCTCTCGGGGAGACACTGAAGCTTTCTTT	CASSLGPSRGDTEAFF
TRBV7-9	NA	TRBJ2-7	TRBD2	TGTGCCAGCAGCCACGGACTAGCGGGGATCTACGAGCAGTACTTC	CASSHGLAGIYEQYF
TRBV25-1	NA	TRBJ2-7	NA	TGTGCCAGCACAAATGCGGGCTACGAGCAGTACTTC	CASTNAGYEQYF
TRBV4-1	NA	TRBJ2-2	NA	TGCGCCAGCAGCCAATCAAGCCGACTTTTCACCGGGGAGCTGTTTTTT	CASSQSSRLFTGELFF
TRBV4-2	NA	TRBJ2-7	TRBD2	TGTGCCAGCAGCTTGGCGGGCGGGGGGGGAGAGCAGTACTTC	CASSLAGGGGEQYF
TRBV5-1	NA	TRBJ2-7	NA	TGCGCCAGCAGCTTGGGGGCGGGGAGCTCCTACGAGCAGTACTTC	CASSLGAGSSYEQYF
TRBV4-2	NA	TRBJ2-2	NA	TGTGCCAGCAGCCAAGGGGCAGCTCGCGTTGAGCTGTTTTTT	CASSQGAARVELFF
TRBV6-4	NA	TRBJ2-4	TRBD1	TGTGCCAGCAGCCGGGACAGAGCGGACATTCAGTACTTC	CASSRDRADIQYF
TRBV6-5	NA	TRBJ2-3	NA	TGTGCCAGCAGCTCGGGACTTTCAGATACGCAGTATTTT	CASSSGLSDTQYF
TRBV4-2	NA	TRBJ2-3	NA	TGTGCCAGCAGCCGGGGAGCGGGAGATACGCAGTATTTT	CASSRGAGDTQYF
TRBV11-2	NA	TRBJ2-2	TRBD2	TGTGCCAGCAGCTTGGGGGGGTACAACACCGGGGAGCTGTTTTTT	CASSLGGYNTGELFF
TRBV4-1	NA	TRBJ2-2	TRBD2	TGCGCCAGCAGCCAAGTTGTTCACACTAAACTAGCGACCGGGGAGCTGTTTTTT	CASSQVVHTKLATGELFF
TRBV6-1	NA	TRBJ1-4	TRBD1	TGTGCCAGCAGTGAAGGACAGGGGGGTGAAAAACTGTTTTTT	CASSEGQGGEKLFF
TRBV21-1	NA	TRBJ2-5	NA	TGTGCCAGCAGCATTCCTGACAGGGTCAGGAGAGAGACCCAGTACTTC	CASSIPDRVRRETQYF
TRBV19	NA	TRBJ2-7	NA	TGTGCCAGTATGTTGGGGGGAGCACAGAGCTACGAGCAGTACTTC	CASMLGGAQSYEQYF
TRBV6-1	NA	TRBJ1-1	NA	TGTGCCAGCAGTTTCAGGGAATTTGAAGCTTTCTTT	CASSFREFEAFF
TRBV10-1	NA	TRBJ2-6	NA	TGCGCCAGCAGTGAGTCGGGACTGAATGGGGCCAACGTCCTGACTTTC	CASSESGLNGANVLTF
TRBV5-4	once	TRBJ2-7	TRBD2	TGTGCCAGCAGCTTTAGCGGGGGGGATGAGCAGTACTTC	CASSFSGGDEQYF
TRBV28	NA	TRBJ1-2	TRBD1	TGTGCCAGCCGGAGGGGGCCAGGCGGCTACACCTTC	CASRRGPGGYTF
TRBV10-3	NA	TRBJ2-1	TRBD2	TGTGCCATCAGTGAGTCGACTAGCGGCAATGAGCAGTTCTTC	CAISESTSGNEQFF
TRBV27	NA	TRBJ2-7	NA	TGTGCCAGCAGTTTAGTTCCTAGCTCGGGTGAGCAGTACTTC	CASSLVPSSGEQYF
TRBV4-1	NA	TRBJ2-7	NA	TGCGCCAGCAGCGGCACTAGAGGTCGGGAGCAGTACTTC	CASSGTRGREQYF
TRBV2	NA	TRBJ1-2	TRBD1	TGTGCCACCCCCCGACAGGGTTCTGGCTACACCTTC	CATPRQGSGYTF